This TCR beta chain was documented in a study of T cell responses to AZD1222 COVID-19 vaccine. Study-level points and caveats: No day 14 peak samples; only post-peak repertoires were characterized.

Trimming took off 0 bases at V and 3 bases at J, with 11 bases between the two ends. The CDR3 contains 15 residues. Note on this clone: Its target is not known.

The protocol was immunoSEQ multiplex PCR, while the TCRdb copy is restricted to in-frame clones and leaves out a portion. The table lists 89,000 or so clones, about 91% of them singletons, with around 26% in the top ten. Pooling of second doses given at about 4 or about 12 weeks was done. The sample in question was peripheral blood, obtained 28 days after the second AZD1222 dose. V and J are TRBV23-1 and TRBJ1-1, with unresolved D. TRBV23-1 is labeled an ORF, and its function is uncertain. This receptor was obtained from an adult who received the AZD1222 COVID-19 vaccine. DNA of the CDR3: TGCGCCAGCAGTCAATCGATATTCGGGCACACTGAAGCTTTCTTT. It is translated as CASSQSIFGHTEAFF.